Following are 30 T cell receptor beta chains from one sample sequenced in a study of molecular identifiers for immune sequencing clone quantification. TCRdb re-derived calls from the PCR reads in MiXCR, one entry per CDR3 protein. The repertoire consists of around 89,000 distinct CDR3 sequences, with 15% to 20% occurring once and the leading ten covering about 0.85%. The sample taken for sequencing was naive CD8+ T cells from blood, with Jurkat cell RNA spiked in. Stated subset: FACS-sorted CD8+CD4-CCR7+CD45RA+ naive T cells. These receptors were collected from a human donor in good health. Some libraries in this study had Jurkat cell RNA spiked in.

This clonotype was found many times. This chain joins TRBV29-1 and TRBJ2-7, with a tentative D call TRBD1 (6 bases). This CDR3 is built from 11 residues. V was clipped by 7 bases and J by 3 bases, with 10 bases between them. Germline CDR1 and CDR2: SQVTM and ANQGSEA. DNA for the CDR3: TGCAGCGCTCAGGACAGCTACGAGCAGTACTTC. Translated, it gives CSAQDSYEQYF.

About this clonotype itself: A much larger clone differs by one base, so this may be a read error. The chain uses TRBV10-3 and TRBJ2-7, with TRBD1 identical over 8 bases. After removal of 0 bases from V and 5 bases from J, the junction contained 6 bases not matched to a gene. Germline CDR1 and CDR2: ENHRY and SYGVKD. The CDR3 consists of 15 residues. CDR3 DNA: TGTGCCATCAGTGAGTCATGGGACAGGAGCCACGAGCAGTACTTC. This sequence encodes CAISESWDRSHEQYF.

This clonotype appeared many times. The rearrangement links TRBV27 to TRBJ2-1; D is ambiguous. Trimming took 2 bases from V and 6 from J, leaving 11 bases between them. The CDR3 consists of 14 residues. Germline V gives CDR1 MNHEY, CDR2 SMNVEV (reference sequence). The CDR3 sequence is CASSLRGPLNEQFF. For the CDR3, the DNA is TGTGCCAGCAGTTTACGTGGACCCCTCAATGAGCAGTTCTTC.

There are many counts of this clonotype. J is TRBJ2-7 and V is TRBV5-6; D remains unclear. The germline CDR1 and CDR2 sequences are SGHDT and YYEEEE. This CDR3 has 14 residues. V lost 0 bases and J 3 bases, leaving 10 bases between the germline ends. CDR3 DNA: TGTGCCAGCAGCTTGGCCGCTCCGAACTACGAGCAGTACTTC. It yields the protein CASSLAAPNYEQYF.

This clonotype was recorded many times. The chain has TRBV6-5 and TRBJ1-1; D uncertain. Germline CDR1 is MNHEY and CDR2 is SVGAGI. The V end was cut by 2 bases, the J end by 4 bases, with 8 bases between. There are 13 residues in the CDR3. The chain's CDR3 is CASSYPTGTEAFF. In DNA form, the CDR3 reads TGTGCCAGCAGTTACCCTACCGGCACTGAAGCTTTCTTT.

This clonotype was detected many times. The rearrangement links TRBV6-2 or TRBV6-3 to TRBJ2-7; D tentatively reads TRBD1 or TRBD2 (5 bases each). V shed 6 bases and J shed 3 bases, with 15 bases lying between them. This CDR3 has 14 amino acids. CDR1 and CDR2 from the germline V gene are MNHEY and SVGEGT. CDR3 sequence (DNA): TGTGCCAGCAGCGCCGGGACGGACGACTACGAGCAGTACTTC. It codes for CASSAGTDDYEQYF.

This clonotype was counted only a few times. A much larger clone sits a single nucleotide away, making a read error possible. The CDR3 reads CSAQDLAGEQETLYF. As DNA, the CDR3 is TGCAGTGCTCAAGACCTAGCGGGAGAGCAAGAGACCCTGTACTTC. The chain combines TRBV20-1 with TRBJ2-5; 10 bases are shared with TRBD2. The germline gives CDR1 DFQATT, CDR2 SNEGSKA (reference sequence). The CDR3 spans 15 residues.

This clonotype was detected ten times or more. V is TRBV29-1 and J is TRBJ2-7; no clear D. From germline, CDR1 is SQVTM and CDR2 ANQGSEA. This CDR3 is 12 amino acids long. V shed 4 bases and J shed 3 bases, with 10 bases lying between them. The CDR3 DNA reads as TGCAGCGTTGCCCTGGACGGCTACGAGCAGTACTTC. Amino acid sequence: CSVALDGYEQYF.

The table lists this clonotype with many counts. The chain links TRBV30 to TRBJ2-1, with TRBD1 identical over 7 bases. Germline V gene lookup returns CDR1 GTSNPN and CDR2 SVGIG (reference sequence). J was trimmed by 8 bases and V by 2 bases; bases with no gene match: 9. The CDR3 is 14 amino acids. CDR3 in DNA: TGTGCCTGGAGTCACAGGGGAGCTCGCGATGAGCAGTTCTTC. Its protein is CAWSHRGARDEQFF.

V is TRBV19 and J is TRBJ2-3; 9 nucleotides align to TRBD2. Germline CDR1 is LNHDA and CDR2 is SQIVND (reference sequence). Trimming cost V 6 bases and J 4 bases; bases outside gene matches: 11. The length of the CDR3 is 16 residues. This chain's CDR3 is CASSFGSGSFADTQYF. DNA for the CDR3: TGTGCCAGTAGCTTTGGTAGCGGGAGTTTCGCAGATACGCAGTATTTT.

This clonotype has a single count. This clone may be a read error of a much larger clone one base away. The chain links TRBV11-3 to TRBJ2-3; TRBD1 aligns across 8 bases. The V and J ends lost 2 bases and 4 bases, in that order; junction bases with no gene match: 5. The germline gives CDR1 SGHNT, CDR2 YENEEA. The CDR3 is made up of 15 amino acids. CDR3 in DNA: TGTGCCAGCAGCTTACCAGGGGGCTTCGCAGATACGCAGTATTTT. Its translation is CASSLPGGFADTQYF.

A note on this clonotype: This may arise from a read error, as a much more abundant clone is one base away. The chain has TRBV6-2 or TRBV6-3 and TRBJ2-7, with a possible D match to TRBD1 (6 bases). This CDR3 spans 16 amino acids. The germline CDR1 and CDR2 sequences are MNHEY and SVGEGT. The CDR3 is CASSITGTKQRYERYF. CDR3 DNA sequence: TGTGCCAGCAGTATAACCGGGACAAAGCAGCGTTACGAGCGGTACTTC.

CDR3 in amino acids: CSAQERGAYEQYF. DNA for the CDR3: TGCAGTGCTCAAGAACGGGGGGCCTACGAGCAGTACTTC. The chain links TRBV20-1 to TRBJ2-7; TRBD2 matches 7 bases. This CDR3 region has 13 residues. Germline-derived CDR1 and CDR2 are DFQATT and SNEGSKA (reference sequence). Trimming cost V 5 bases and J 2 bases; bases outside gene matches: 6.

V usage is TRBV6-5 and J usage is TRBJ1-2; no definite D call. Germline lookup yields CDR1 MNHEY and CDR2 SVGAGI. This CDR3 contains 13 residues. Between the trimmed V and J ends, which lost 0 bases and 2 bases, there was a span of 4 bases. The CDR3 nucleotides read TGTGCCAGCAGTTACTCGACGAACTATGGCTACACCTTC. Its translation is CASSYSTNYGYTF.

This clonotype was seen repeatedly, ten times or more. CDR3 amino acids: CASSLEPPPNTEAFF. For the CDR3, the DNA is TGTGCCAGCAGCTTAGAACCCCCACCGAACACTGAAGCTTTCTTT. The genes are TRBV7-9 and TRBJ1-1; D is undetermined. The CDR3 has 15 residues. Trimming removed 1 base at V and 1 base at J, with 10 bases between. In germline, CDR1 is SEHNR, CDR2 FQNEAQ (reference sequence). The full variable domain, with the rest looked up from reference TRBV7-9 and TRBJ1-1, is DTGVSQNPRHKITKRGQNVTFRCDPISEHNRLYWYRQTLGQGPEFLTYFQNEAQLEKSRLLSDRFSAERPKGSFSTLEIQRTEQGDSAMYLCASSLEPPPNTEAFFGQGTRLTVV.

This clonotype was detected many times. This chain links TRBV5-6 with TRBJ2-7; 7 nucleotides agree with TRBD1. The ends lost 4 bases at V and 3 bases at J; junction bases unmatched: 7. The CDR3 length is 14 residues. CDR1 and CDR2 (germline): SGHDT, YYEEEE. The CDR3 DNA follows: TGTGCCAGCAGCCCCTGGACAGGAGACTACGAGCAGTACTTC. Translating gives CASSPWTGDYEQYF.

This clonotype was picked up a small number of times. The gene calls are TRBV27 and TRBJ1-6, with a weak D call TRBD1 (6 bases). The germline V gene encodes CDR1 MNHEY and CDR2 SMNVEV (reference sequence). There are 17 residues in the CDR3. V lost 0 bases and J 1 base, leaving 10 bases between the germline ends. CDR3 sequence reads: CASSLSGGASYNSPLHF. CDR3 nucleotide sequence: TGTGCCAGCAGTTTATCGGGGGGGGCTTCCTATAATTCACCCCTCCACTTT.

As for this clonotype: This could be a read error, since a much larger clone is one nucleotide away. The chain links TRBV29-1 to TRBJ2-1; possibly TRBD2 for D (5 bases). The V end was cut by 7 bases, the J end by 10 bases, with 17 bases between. CDR3 length equals 12 residues. The V gene's germline CDR1 is SQVTM and CDR2 ANQGSEA. The CDR3 sequence: CSAWAPTGEQFF. The CDR3 coding sequence is TGCAGCGCATGGGCTCCGACGGGGGAGCAGTTCTTC.

Worth noting for this clonotype: An end of the junction does not agree with germline; a read error may underlie this. The rearrangement links TRBV6-5 to TRBJ1-1; perhaps TRBD1 as D (6 bases). The CDR3 has 14 residues. CDR1 MNHEY and CDR2 SVGAGI come from the germline V gene. CDR3 amino acids: CASKIEGGRTEALF. CDR3 bases: TGTGCCAGCAAAATCGAAGGGGGTCGCACTGAAGCTCTCTTT.

The rearrangement uses TRBV6-2 or TRBV6-3 and TRBJ2-2; no reliable D call. V was trimmed by 4 bases and J by 6 bases, leaving 18 bases between them. This CDR3 is 16 amino acids long. CDR1 MNHEY and CDR2 SVGEGT come from the germline V gene. The CDR3 DNA is TGTGCCAGCAGTTTAAACCGGCCCCATTTATCCGGGGAGCTGTTTTTT. This encodes CASSLNRPHLSGELFF.

This chain uses TRBV20-1 with TRBJ2-7, with a possible D match to TRBD1 (6 bases). Germline CDR1 and CDR2: DFQATT and SNEGSKA (reference sequence). The CDR3 sequence is 12 residues long. V was shortened by 4 bases and J by 0 bases, with 7 bases between the two germline ends. In DNA form, the CDR3 reads TGCAGTGCTACAGGGGTCTCCTACGAGCAGTACTTC. Translation gives CSATGVSYEQYF.

This clonotype has a handful of counts. A much larger clonotype is one base distant, so this may be a read error. The chain has TRBV7-2 and TRBJ1-1, with D perhaps TRBD1 (6 bases). This CDR3 spans 15 amino acids. Germline V gene data show CDR1 as SGHTA and CDR2 as FQGNSA. DNA for the CDR3: TGTGCCAGCAGCCTCCTGGGGGCTTGGAACATTGAAGCTTTCTTT. Translated: CASSLLGAWNIEAFF.

There are a few counts of this clonotype. The genes are TRBV30 and TRBJ2-1, with TRBD2 matching 10 bases. Trimming cost V 4 bases and J 6 bases; bases outside gene matches: 3. There are 13 residues in the CDR3. From germline, CDR1 is GTSNPN and CDR2 SVGIG (reference sequence). Written as DNA, the CDR3 is TGTGCCTGGACTAGCGGGAGCGGCAATGAGCAGTTCTTC. Its protein product is CAWTSGSGNEQFF.

This clonotype was seen at least ten times. V usage is TRBV30 and J usage is TRBJ2-1; TRBD2 is a possible D gene (6 bases). CDR1 is GTSNPN and CDR2 is SVGIG in the germline V gene (reference sequence). The V gene lost 0 bases and the J gene lost 4 bases, with 13 bases spanning the gap. The CDR3 contains 15 residues. The DNA for the CDR3 is TGTGCCTGGAGTGTACTTGCGGGGAGATACAATGAGCAGTTCTTC. It specifies CAWSVLAGRYNEQFF.

This clonotype appeared many times. The J gene is TRBJ2-7, the V gene TRBV4-1; 12 bases fit TRBD2. Trimming took 6 bases from V and 7 from J; bases not matched to a gene: 10. The germline V gene has CDR1 MGHRA and CDR2 YSYEKL. The CDR3 runs 15 residues. DNA for the CDR3: TGCGCCAGCAGTCCTAGCGGGGGGGACTCTAAGGAGCAGTACTTC. Translation gives CASSPSGGDSKEQYF.

Turning to this clonotype: It may be a read error: a sequence one base away is much more abundant. This sequence joins TRBV29-1 and TRBJ2-1, with TRBD2 as a possible D gene (5 bases). The germline V gene encodes CDR1 SQVTM and CDR2 ANQGSEA. V lost 5 bases to trimming and J lost 5 bases, with 16 bases between them. The CDR3 totals 14 residues. This CDR3 reads CSVSRVDTHNEQFF. CDR3 bases: TGCAGCGTTTCGCGGGTCGATACCCACAATGAGCAGTTCTTC.

The chain employs TRBV24-1 and TRBJ2-3, with 10 bases aligning to TRBD2. CDR3 length: 17 residues. The germline V gene has CDR1 KGHDR and CDR2 SFDVKD. The V and J ends lost 4 bases and 4 bases, in that order; junction bases with no gene match: 10. Here the CDR3 reads CATSDTPGLAFPDTQYF. The CDR3 DNA follows: TGTGCCACCAGTGACACGCCGGGACTAGCGTTCCCAGATACGCAGTATTTT.

At least ten counts were recorded for this clonotype. The genes are TRBV13 and TRBJ2-1; 11 bases match TRBD1. The germline V gene encodes CDR1 PRHDT and CDR2 FYEKMQ (reference sequence). V lost 6 bases to trimming and J lost 8 bases; unmatched junction nucleotides: 9. The CDR3 spans 15 residues. The DNA for the CDR3 is TGTGCCAGCAGAACATGGACAGGGGGCTGGGATGAGCAGTTCTTC. Translating it yields CASRTWTGGWDEQFF. Supplemented by reference TRBV13 and TRBJ2-1, the full variable domain reads AAGVIQSPRHLIKEKRETATLKCYPIPRHDTVYWYQQGPGQDPQFLISFYEKMQSDKGSIPDRFSAQQFSDYHSELNMSSLELGDSALYFCASRTWTGGWDEQFFGPGTRLTVL.

Note on this clonotype: The CDR3 end shows no conserved phenylalanine or tryptophan, and so a read error is likely. The chain employs TRBV20-1 and TRBJ1-2; D not resolved. Germline CDR1 and CDR2: DFQATT and SNEGSKA (reference sequence). This CDR3 has 14 amino acids. V gave up 0 bases and J gave up 7 bases, with 15 bases separating them. The CDR3 sequence: CSARDEGLSFGYTS. The CDR3 nucleotides are TGCAGTGCTAGAGATGAAGGGCTGAGCTTTGGCTACACCTCC.

This clonotype was counted many times. The chain combines TRBV6-5 with TRBJ2-5; 7 bases line up with TRBD2. The CDR3 consists of 11 residues. V was clipped by 8 bases and J by 9 bases; unmatched bases: 6. Germline CDR1 reads MNHEY; CDR2 reads SVGAGI. CDR3 amino acids: CASYTGGAQYF. Written as DNA, the CDR3 is TGTGCCAGCTATACGGGGGGTGCCCAGTACTTC.